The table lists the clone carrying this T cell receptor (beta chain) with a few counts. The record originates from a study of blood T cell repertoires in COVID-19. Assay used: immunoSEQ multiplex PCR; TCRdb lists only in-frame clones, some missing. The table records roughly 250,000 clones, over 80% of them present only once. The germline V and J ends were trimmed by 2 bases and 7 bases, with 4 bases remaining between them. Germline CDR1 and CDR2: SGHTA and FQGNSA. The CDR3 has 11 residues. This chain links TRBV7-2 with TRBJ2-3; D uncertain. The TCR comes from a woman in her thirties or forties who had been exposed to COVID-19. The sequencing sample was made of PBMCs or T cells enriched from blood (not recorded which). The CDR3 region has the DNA TGTGCCAGCAGCTTATCGTATACGCAGTATTTT. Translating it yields CASSLSYTQYF.